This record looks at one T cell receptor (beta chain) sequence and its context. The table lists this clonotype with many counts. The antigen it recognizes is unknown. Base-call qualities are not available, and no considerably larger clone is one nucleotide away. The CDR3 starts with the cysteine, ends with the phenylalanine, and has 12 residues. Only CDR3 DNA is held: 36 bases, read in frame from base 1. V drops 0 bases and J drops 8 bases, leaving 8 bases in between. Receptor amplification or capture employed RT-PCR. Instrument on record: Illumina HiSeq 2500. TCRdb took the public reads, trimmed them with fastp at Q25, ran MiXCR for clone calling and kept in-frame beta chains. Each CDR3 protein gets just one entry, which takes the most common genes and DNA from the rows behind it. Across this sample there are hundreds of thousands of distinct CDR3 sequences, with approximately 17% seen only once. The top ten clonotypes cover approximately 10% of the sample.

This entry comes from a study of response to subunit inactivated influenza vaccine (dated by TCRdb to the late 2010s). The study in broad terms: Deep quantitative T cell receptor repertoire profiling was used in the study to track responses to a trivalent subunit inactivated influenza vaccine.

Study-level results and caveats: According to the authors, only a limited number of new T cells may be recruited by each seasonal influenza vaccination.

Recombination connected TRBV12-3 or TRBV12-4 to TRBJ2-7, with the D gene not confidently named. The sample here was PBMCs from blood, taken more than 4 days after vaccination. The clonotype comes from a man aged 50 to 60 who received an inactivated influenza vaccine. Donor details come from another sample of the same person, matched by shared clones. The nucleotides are TGTGCCAGCAGTTTAGCAGGGTTTCAGCAGTACTTC. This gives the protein CASSLAGFQQYF.